This T cell receptor (beta chain) was recorded in a study of memory CD4+ T cells and cytomegalovirus serostatus. Overall study context: Of the healthy Belgian adults, 9 were CMV seropositive and more than 20 seronegative.

The length of the CDR3 is 15 residues. The ends were cut back, 3 bases at V and 6 bases at J, with 15 bases in the middle. Germline V CDR1 and CDR2: SGHRS, YFSETQ. The sort gate was single viable CD3+CD4+CD8-CD45RO+ cells for memory CD4+ T cells. To note about this clone: Antigen specificity is unknown.

Study results and limitations: Suggested: most of the CMV-linked TCR signature lies in CD4+ memory cells. Each of 67 CMV-associated TCRbeta sequences occurred in one to five individuals.

Method: immunoSEQ multiplex PCR; TCRdb's copy keeps in-frame clones and lacks some. Of around 62,000 clones in the sample, approximately 80% are singletons; the top ten hold around 4.3%. The chain carries TRBV5-1 and TRBJ1-4, with a weak D call TRBD1 (5 bases). The receptor comes from an adult in good health and CMV-seropositive. Material for sequencing was memory CD4+ T cells from blood. The CDR3 protein is CASSSEGRGDEKLFF. CDR3 nucleotides: TGCGCCAGCAGCTCGGAGGGGAGAGGGGATGAAAAACTGTTTTTT. The whole variable domain, remainder taken from reference TRBV5-1 and TRBJ1-4, is KAGVTQTPRYLIKTRGQQVTLSCSPISGHRSVSWYQQTPGQGLQFLFEYFSETQRNKGNFPGRFSGRQFSNSRSEMNVSTLELGDSALYLCASSSEGRGDEKLFFGSGTQLSVL.